These T cell receptor beta chains were read from a single sample in a study of cytomegalovirus exposure and HLA in healthy donors. Measured with immunoSEQ multiplex PCR; TCRdb has only the in-frame clones, and not every one. The sample has roughly 120,000 clones, about 80% seen once. The material sequenced was PBMCs. The receptors shown here come from a human donor in good health. The CDR3 runs from the conserved cysteine through the conserved F or W. The order of the fields is clone size, V gene, D gene, J gene, CDR3 DNA, CDR3 protein. The D gene is left open where the match is weak. Only some rows state a clone size, as once, few, many or a class for expanded clones.

abundance: .
v_gene: TRBV4-1
d_gene: TRBD1
j_gene: TRBJ2-7
CDR3nt: TGCGCCAGCAGCCAAGTCGAGGGACAGCTCTACGAGCAGTACTTC
CDR3aa: CASSQVEGQLYEQYF

abundance: .
v_gene: TRBV7-9
d_gene: TRBD1
j_gene: TRBJ2-5
CDR3nt: TGTGCCAGCAGCCCCGACAGGGCCGAGACCCAGTACTTC
CDR3aa: CASSPDRAETQYF

abundance: .
v_gene: TRBV6-1
d_gene: .
j_gene: TRBJ1-5
CDR3nt: TGTGCCAGCAGTGAACGATCCCTCTATAGCAATCAGCCCCAGCATTTT
CDR3aa: CASSERSLYSNQPQHF

abundance: .
v_gene: TRBV18
d_gene: .
j_gene: TRBJ1-5
CDR3nt: TGTGCCAGCTCACCGGGGGGGAGGGGTCAGCCCCAGCATTTT
CDR3aa: CASSPGGRGQPQHF

abundance: .
v_gene: TRBV5-3
d_gene: TRBD2
j_gene: TRBJ2-5
CDR3nt: TGTGCCAGAAGCTTCATGTTTAGCGGGAGGGAGACCCAGTACTTC
CDR3aa: CARSFMFSGRETQYF

abundance: .
v_gene: TRBV9
d_gene: TRBD2
j_gene: TRBJ2-1
CDR3nt: TGTGCCAGCAGCGTAGCGGCGGGGGGGGCTAATGAGCAGTTCTTC
CDR3aa: CASSVAAGGANEQFF

abundance: .
v_gene: TRBV9
d_gene: .
j_gene: TRBJ1-2
CDR3nt: TGTGCCAGCAGCGTTGGGCAGGGGTACTATGGCTACACCTTC
CDR3aa: CASSVGQGYYGYTF

abundance: few
v_gene: TRBV7-8
d_gene: .
j_gene: TRBJ1-1
CDR3nt: TGTGCCAGCAGCTTAGGAGTTGGTGAAGCTTTCTTT
CDR3aa: CASSLGVGEAFF

abundance: few
v_gene: TRBV9
d_gene: .
j_gene: TRBJ1-1
CDR3nt: TGTGCCAGCGCGGGGGGGCCGAACACTGAAGCTTTCTTT
CDR3aa: CASAGGPNTEAFF

abundance: .
v_gene: TRBV6-5
d_gene: .
j_gene: TRBJ2-7
CDR3nt: TGTGCCAGCAGGCTCGGGACAAGGGGGTGGGAGCAGTACTTC
CDR3aa: CASRLGTRGWEQYF

abundance: .
v_gene: TRBV28
d_gene: .
j_gene: TRBJ2-3
CDR3nt: TGTGCCAGCAGCTACGGGGGTGCCACAGATACGCAGTATTTT
CDR3aa: CASSYGGATDTQYF

abundance: .
v_gene: TRBV15
d_gene: .
j_gene: TRBJ2-7
CDR3nt: TGTGCCACCAGCAGAGATATGATTATCTACGAGCAGTACTTC
CDR3aa: CATSRDMIIYEQYF

abundance: .
v_gene: TRBV6-1
d_gene: .
j_gene: TRBJ1-2
CDR3nt: TGTGCCAGCAGTGAAAGCCGACATGGGGCCTTTGGCTACACCTTC
CDR3aa: CASSESRHGAFGYTF

abundance: .
v_gene: TRBV28
d_gene: TRBD1
j_gene: TRBJ1-1
CDR3nt: TGTGCCACGTCCCGACAGGGACGGGCTTTCTTT
CDR3aa: CATSRQGRAFF

abundance: .
v_gene: TRBV10-3
d_gene: TRBD1
j_gene: TRBJ1-6
CDR3nt: TGTGCCATTACAGGGGAAGGGGATAATTCACCCCTCCACTTT
CDR3aa: CAITGEGDNSPLHF

abundance: .
v_gene: TRBV5-1
d_gene: .
j_gene: TRBJ1-1
CDR3nt: TGCGCCAGCAGCTTGGAAATACGACTAGTGAACACTGAAGCTTTCTTT
CDR3aa: CASSLEIRLVNTEAFF

abundance: few
v_gene: TRBV7-8
d_gene: .
j_gene: TRBJ1-1
CDR3nt: TGTGCCAGCAGCTTAGGCGGGGTAGCTTTCTTT
CDR3aa: CASSLGGVAFF

abundance: .
v_gene: TRBV19
d_gene: .
j_gene: TRBJ2-1
CDR3nt: TGTGCCAGTAAGACTGGAGGCCTCTACAATGAGCAGTTCTTC
CDR3aa: CASKTGGLYNEQFF

abundance: .
v_gene: TRBV7-6
d_gene: .
j_gene: TRBJ2-7
CDR3nt: TGTGCCAGCAGCTTAGGCCAGGACTCCTACGAGCAGTACTTC
CDR3aa: CASSLGQDSYEQYF

abundance: .
v_gene: TRBV19
d_gene: TRBD2
j_gene: TRBJ2-1
CDR3nt: TGTGCCAGTAGTCCTAGCGGGGGGGTCGATGAGCAGTTCTTC
CDR3aa: CASSPSGGVDEQFF

abundance: .
v_gene: TRBV2
d_gene: .
j_gene: TRBJ1-3
CDR3nt: TGTGCCAGCACCCCCGGGGGGTCCGGAAACACCATATATTTT
CDR3aa: CASTPGGSGNTIYF

abundance: .
v_gene: TRBV19
d_gene: .
j_gene: TRBJ1-1
CDR3nt: TGTGCCAGTAGTATTGCTCCACCCGGGACACTTACCGTGAACACTGAAGCTTTCTTT
CDR3aa: CASSIAPPGTLTVNTEAFF

abundance: few
v_gene: TRBV29-1
d_gene: TRBD1
j_gene: TRBJ1-1
CDR3nt: TGCAGCGTTGAGGGACAGGAGAACACTGAAGCTTTCTTT
CDR3aa: CSVEGQENTEAFF

abundance: .
v_gene: TRBV11-2
d_gene: .
j_gene: TRBJ2-1
CDR3nt: TGTGCCAGCAGCATAGCTTACAGTCCCCGCTACAATGAGCAGTTCTTC
CDR3aa: CASSIAYSPRYNEQFF

abundance: .
v_gene: TRBV18
d_gene: .
j_gene: TRBJ1-6
CDR3nt: TGTGCCAGCTCAAGGGAGGGGAGCCAGTCCTCCTATAATTCACCCCTCCACTTT
CDR3aa: CASSREGSQSSYNSPLHF

abundance: .
v_gene: TRBV4-1
d_gene: .
j_gene: TRBJ2-7
CDR3nt: TGCGCCAGCAGCGCACGACTAGAAGGCGGCTACGAGCAGTACTTC
CDR3aa: CASSARLEGGYEQYF

abundance: .
v_gene: TRBV28
d_gene: .
j_gene: TRBJ2-1
CDR3nt: TGTGCCAGCAGTGACCATCTAGCATGGCAGTTCTTC
CDR3aa: CASSDHLAWQFF

abundance: .
v_gene: TRBV5-6
d_gene: .
j_gene: TRBJ1-2
CDR3nt: TGTGCCAGCAGCTTGGGTGCACGGACTTCCTATGGCTACACCTTC
CDR3aa: CASSLGARTSYGYTF

abundance: .
v_gene: TRBV11-2
d_gene: .
j_gene: TRBJ1-1
CDR3nt: TGTGCCAGCAGCTTAGATCCACAGGGAGGGATAAACACTGAAGCTTTCTTT
CDR3aa: CASSLDPQGGINTEAFF

abundance: .
v_gene: TRBV10-3
d_gene: .
j_gene: TRBJ1-2
CDR3nt: TGTGCCATCGGCGACACGGTGGATGGCTACACCTTC
CDR3aa: CAIGDTVDGYTF

abundance: .
v_gene: TRBV19
d_gene: TRBD1
j_gene: TRBJ1-2
CDR3nt: TGTGCCAGTAGTATCCACAGGGGCTATGGCTACACCTTC
CDR3aa: CASSIHRGYGYTF

abundance: .
v_gene: TRBV4-1
d_gene: TRBD1
j_gene: TRBJ1-5
CDR3nt: TGCGCCAGCAGCCAACAGGGGGATGGCAGCGGAGTAAATCAGCCCCAGCATTTT
CDR3aa: CASSQQGDGSGVNQPQHF

abundance: .
v_gene: TRBV28
d_gene: TRBD1
j_gene: TRBJ2-5
CDR3nt: TGTGCCAGCAGTTTATTAATTGGACAGGGACGAGAGACCCAGTACTTC
CDR3aa: CASSLLIGQGRETQYF

abundance: .
v_gene: TRBV6-5
d_gene: TRBD1
j_gene: TRBJ1-2
CDR3nt: TGTGCCAGCAGTGGGATCCTGGACAGGGGCTATGGCTACACCTTC
CDR3aa: CASSGILDRGYGYTF

abundance: .
v_gene: TRBV7-7
d_gene: TRBD2
j_gene: TRBJ2-1
CDR3nt: TGTGCCAGCAGCACCAATACGGGGGGTGAAGAGTTCTTC
CDR3aa: CASSTNTGGEEFF

abundance: .
v_gene: TRBV4-2
d_gene: TRBD1
j_gene: TRBJ2-3
CDR3nt: TGTGCCAGCAGCCAGGGACAAGGGGGCGTCTTGGGCACAGATACGCAGTATTTT
CDR3aa: CASSQGQGGVLGTDTQYF

abundance: few
v_gene: TRBV5-5
d_gene: .
j_gene: TRBJ1-1
CDR3nt: TGTGCCAGCAGCTTGGGTACGGGACAAAAAGCTTTCTTT
CDR3aa: CASSLGTGQKAFF

abundance: .
v_gene: TRBV5-1
d_gene: .
j_gene: TRBJ1-2
CDR3nt: TGCGCCAGCAGCTTTTTTGCCAGGGGCAGCGATGGCTACACCTTC
CDR3aa: CASSFFARGSDGYTF

abundance: .
v_gene: TRBV27
d_gene: TRBD2
j_gene: TRBJ2-1
CDR3nt: TGTGCCAGCAGCTCTAGCGGGGGGGCGGCTGAGCAGTTCTTC
CDR3aa: CASSSSGGAAEQFF

abundance: .
v_gene: TRBV13
d_gene: TRBD2
j_gene: TRBJ2-3
CDR3nt: TGTGCCAGCAGCTACGAAACATCAGCGGGGGGTTCTACAGATACGCAGTATTTT
CDR3aa: CASSYETSAGGSTDTQYF

abundance: once
v_gene: TRBV10-2
d_gene: TRBD2
j_gene: TRBJ2-5
CDR3nt: TGCGCCAGCAGACCTAGCGGGGGGCAAAAAATGAAAGAGACCCAGTACTTC
CDR3aa: CASRPSGGQKMKETQYF

abundance: .
v_gene: TRBV9
d_gene: .
j_gene: TRBJ1-2
CDR3nt: TGTGCCAGCAGCGTAGAGTCGGGAGGGGGGAACTATGGCTACACCTTC
CDR3aa: CASSVESGGGNYGYTF

abundance: .
v_gene: TRBV5-5
d_gene: .
j_gene: TRBJ2-3
CDR3nt: TGTGCCAGCAGCTTCGTTACAGGTGGCACAGATACGCAGTATTTT
CDR3aa: CASSFVTGGTDTQYF

abundance: .
v_gene: TRBV28
d_gene: .
j_gene: TRBJ1-6
CDR3nt: TGTGCCAGCAGGCCGGGACGGGGGGCGGCCTATAATTCACCCCTCCACTTT
CDR3aa: CASRPGRGAAYNSPLHF

abundance: .
v_gene: TRBV27
d_gene: TRBD2
j_gene: TRBJ2-1
CDR3nt: TGTGCCAGCACCCGCGGACTAGCGGGGGGGTATGAGCAGTTCTTC
CDR3aa: CASTRGLAGGYEQFF